This T cell receptor beta chain was recorded in a study of cytomegalovirus exposure and HLA in healthy donors. Overall study results and limits: A later analysis revealed that TCR association rates differed between HLA loci, peaking at DRB1 and bottoming out at HLA-C.

Per the germline V gene, CDR1 is ENHRY and CDR2 is SYGVKD. Germline trimming cut 0 bases from V and 4 bases from J; bases unmatched to any gene: 2. The CDR3 is 15 amino acids. PCR involved 60 Vbeta and 13 Jbeta primers. Data came from immunoSEQ multiplex PCR; TCRdb stores just in-frame clones and leaves some out. Here the sample spans 160,000 or so clones, 80% to 85% being singletons. Comment on this clone: Its antigen remains unidentified.

The TCR originated in a man aged 30 to 45 in good health and CMV-seronegative. Sequencing was done on a sample of PBMCs. The chain uses TRBV10-3 and TRBJ1-2; 10 positions agree with TRBD1. For the CDR3, the DNA is TGTGCCATCAGTGAGTCGGGACAGGGGTCCTATGGCTACACCTTC. It translates to CAISESGQGSYGYTF.